This entry lists 27 T cell receptor beta chains sequenced from one sample in a study of CXCR3-negative and CXCR3-positive naive CD8 T cells. In preparing the TRB cDNA libraries, 5' RACE with UMI labels was used. TCRdb re-called the 5' RACE reads; every CDR3 protein appears as one record, without DNA. With some 130,000 distinct CDR3 sequences in the sample, the ten largest clones hold less than 0.55%. The sample consisted of naive CXCR3- CD8+ T cells from blood. Subset in this sample: CD45RO-CCR7+CD27+CD95- naive CD8+ T cells lacking CXCR3 (TNR3-). The receptors stem from a human donor in good health. Some clones in this sample may be carry-over from other donors' samples.

The gene calls are TRBV29-1 and TRBJ2-5; the D gene TCRdb calls, TRBD1, cannot be checked with no DNA. CDR3 length: 13 amino acids. Germline V gives CDR1 SQVTM, CDR2 ANQGSEA. The chain's CDR3 is CSVEKTGWETQYF.

The chain has TRBV15 and TRBJ1-1; the D call of TRBD1 rests on TCRdb alone, since no DNA is present to check it. Germline values: CDR1 LNHNV, CDR2 YYDKDF (reference sequence). The CDR3 runs to 15 residues. CDR3 loop: CATSRVTGLYTEAFF.

This chain joins TRBV28 and TRBJ2-1; there is no DNA to check the TCRdb D call of TRBD2. CDR1 is MDHEN, CDR2 SYDVKM, per germline. The length of the CDR3 is 15 residues. The CDR3 loop reads CASSSTSGRAAWQSF.

The J gene is TRBJ2-7, the V gene TRBV12-3 or TRBV12-4; without DNA, the TCRdb call of TRBD1 cannot be checked. This CDR3 contains 14 residues. This chain's CDR3 is CASSSGTDPVEQYF.

The chain employs TRBV12-3 or TRBV12-4 and TRBJ2-5; TCRdb outputs TRBD1, but without DNA this stays unchecked. CDR3 length: 12 residues. CDR3 in amino acids: CASRPGEETQYF.

The CDR3 is CASSLAMDEQYF. V usage is TRBV5-1 and J usage is TRBJ2-7. Germline assignment: CDR1 SGHRS and CDR2 YFSETQ. There are 12 residues in the CDR3. Filled out from reference TRBV5-1 and TRBJ2-7, the complete variable domain reads KAGVTQTPRYLIKTRGQQVTLSCSPISGHRSVSWYQQTPGQGLQFLFEYFSETQRNKGNFPGRFSGRQFSNSRSEMNVSTLELGDSALYLCASSLAMDEQYFGPGTRLTVT.

The genes are TRBV4-1 and TRBJ2-7; absent DNA, TCRdb's TRBD2 call cannot be checked. CDR3 length: 14 amino acids. Germline lookup yields CDR1 MGHRA and CDR2 YSYEKL. CDR3 in amino acids: CASSYGLAGDEQYF.

This sequence joins TRBV7-2 and TRBJ2-7; TCRdb's D call of TRBD1 is untestable without DNA. CDR1 is SGHTA, CDR2 FQGNSA, per germline. This CDR3 spans 15 amino acids. The CDR3 sequence: CASSFFGGASYEQYF.

The chain links TRBV24-1 to TRBJ2-3; TCRdb indicates TRBD2, and absent DNA this call remains unverified. The CDR3 extends over 13 amino acids. Germline V gene lookup returns CDR1 KGHDR and CDR2 SFDVKD. The CDR3 sequence is CATSDASRASKYF.

The rearrangement links TRBV7-6 to TRBJ2-7; TCRdb's D gene call, TRBD1, goes unchecked for lack of DNA. Germline values: CDR1 SGHVS, CDR2 FNYEAQ. CDR3 size: 14 residues. The CDR3 protein is CASSAGTAQQEQYF.

The V gene is TRBV29-1, the J gene TRBJ2-7; there is no DNA to check the TCRdb D call of TRBD1. The germline V gene encodes CDR1 SQVTM and CDR2 ANQGSEA. The CDR3 sequence is 12 residues long. The CDR3 sequence is CSVEGRPYEQYF.

The chain carries TRBV7-9 and TRBJ2-3. CDR3 size: 16 residues. The germline CDR1 and CDR2 sequences are SEHNR and FQNEAQ (reference sequence). The CDR3: CASSLRWLASTDTQYF.

The genes are TRBV4-1 and TRBJ2-2; TCRdb's assignment of TRBD1 cannot be checked, as there is no DNA. The CDR3 has 17 amino acids. Germline V gene sequence: CDR1 MGHRA, CDR2 YSYEKL. CDR3 sequence reads: CASTTGTGGMDTGELFF.

V is TRBV29-1 and J is TRBJ2-5. The V gene's germline CDR1 is SQVTM and CDR2 ANQGSEA. CDR3 length: 14 residues. Here the CDR3 reads CSVESSHREETQYF.

The chain is built from TRBV27 and TRBJ2-7; there is no DNA to check the TCRdb D call of TRBD1. This CDR3 spans 14 amino acids. Germline CDR1 is MNHEY and CDR2 is SMNVEV (reference sequence). Here the CDR3 reads CASSLLDRVGEQYF.

J is TRBJ2-7 and V is TRBV4-2; TCRdb's assignment of TRBD2 cannot be checked, as there is no DNA. This CDR3 spans 16 amino acids. Germline V gene data show CDR1 as LGHNA and CDR2 as YNFKEQ. CDR3: CASSQEASGEGYEQYF.

The chain carries TRBV21-1 and TRBJ2-2; TCRdb's D gene call, TRBD1, goes unchecked for lack of DNA. TRBV21-1 is a listed pseudogene. This CDR3 is built from 16 residues. This CDR3 is CASGDSRIRNTGELFF.

This chain links TRBV13 with TRBJ1-2; TCRdb returns TRBD1, unconfirmable since there is no DNA. Germline V gene data show CDR1 as PRHDT and CDR2 as FYEKMQ (reference sequence). The CDR3 consists of 15 residues. The CDR3 here is CASSEDRGHRYGYTF. The full variable domain, its missing parts supplied by reference TRBV13 and TRBJ1-2, is AAGVIQSPRHLIKEKRETATLKCYPIPRHDTVYWYQQGPGQDPQFLISFYEKMQSDKGSIPDRFSAQQFSDYHSELNMSSLELGDSALYFCASSEDRGHRYGYTFGSGTRLTVV.

CDR3 loop: CASSFLPGELFF. The genes are TRBV27 and TRBJ2-2. Germline CDR1 reads MNHEY; CDR2 reads SMNVEV (reference sequence). The CDR3 is 12 residues long.

The J gene is TRBJ1-5, the V gene TRBV20-1; TCRdb's D call, TRBD1, is unchecked because there is no DNA. Germline V gives CDR1 DFQATT, CDR2 SNEGSKA (reference sequence). The CDR3 is 15 residues long. CDR3 residues: CSAREMTTGYQPQHF.

The CDR3 sequence is CASSLGGGTSGSYEQYF. The chain links TRBV7-9 to TRBJ2-7; no DNA is available, so the TRBD2 call from TCRdb remains unchecked. Germline V gene sequence: CDR1 SEHNR, CDR2 FQNEAQ (reference sequence). This CDR3 spans 17 amino acids.

V usage is TRBV6-2 or TRBV6-3 and J usage is TRBJ2-7; TCRdb selects TRBD1, and the lack of DNA leaves this call unchecked. Germline V lookup: CDR1 MNHEY, CDR2 SVGEGT. The CDR3 length is 15 residues. The CDR3 here is CASRQGQEPSYEQYF.

V is TRBV12-3 or TRBV12-4 and J is TRBJ2-3; TCRdb proposes TRBD1, but this gene call is untestable without DNA. This CDR3 comprises 15 residues. CDR3 region: CASSPRQENTDTQYF.

The chain combines TRBV13 with TRBJ2-2; TCRdb's D gene call, TRBD1, goes unchecked for lack of DNA. Germline CDR1 and CDR2: PRHDT and FYEKMQ (reference sequence). This CDR3 contains 17 residues. The CDR3 reads CASSPEGQTTNTGELFF.

This chain connects TRBV7-9 to TRBJ2-4; TCRdb names TRBD1, which stays unverified in the absence of DNA. This CDR3 is built from 15 residues. Germline V gene sequence: CDR1 SEHNR, CDR2 FQNEAQ (reference sequence). This chain's CDR3 is CASSLVTGDGNIQYF.

CDR3 sequence: CASSSTFGPSWFGTDTQYF. The V gene is TRBV28, the J gene TRBJ2-3; the TRBD2 assignment by TCRdb is unverifiable without DNA. The length of the CDR3 is 19 residues. Germline-derived CDR1 and CDR2 are MDHEN and SYDVKM.

The chain combines TRBV5-1 with TRBJ2-7; TCRdb gives TRBD1 as the D gene, but with no DNA this cannot be confirmed. CDR3 length: 14 residues. Germline V lookup: CDR1 SGHRS, CDR2 YFSETQ. The CDR3 reads CASSKYRETYEQYF.